The 21 T cell receptor beta chains listed next were all sequenced from one sample in a study of blood T cells in healthy people across ages. Next came a second PCR, run for about 6 to 11 cycles, which used a sample-barcoded 5' primer along with a J-beta primer mix. A single record per CDR3 protein comes from TCRdb applying MiXCR to the 5' RACE reads. Altogether 1.5 million to 2 million distinct CDR3 sequences are present, roughly 30% being singletons, with the ten largest covering 7.7%. The sequencing sample was made of blood. The origin of the receptors is a woman between 25 and 40 years old in good health.

The chain uses TRBV2 and TRBJ2-7; D call uncertain. The CDR3 extends over 12 amino acids. The germline V gene encodes CDR1 SNHLY and CDR2 FYNNEI. Trimming removed 7 bases from V and 5 bases from J, with 12 bases in between. CDR3 DNA sequence: TGTGCCAGCATAACGGATTCCCACGAGCAGTACTTC. It yields the protein CASITDSHEQYF. Supplemented by reference TRBV2 and TRBJ2-7, the full variable domain reads EPEVTQTPSHQVTQMGQEVILRCVPISNHLYFYWYRQILGQKVEFLVSFYNNEISEKSEIFDDQFSVERPDGSNFTLKIRSTKLEDSAMYFCASITDSHEQYFGPGTRLTVT.

The chain couples TRBV2 to TRBJ2-7, with D possibly being TRBD2 (5 bases). There are 13 residues in the CDR3. In germline, CDR1 is SNHLY, CDR2 FYNNEI. V was shortened by 3 bases and J by 0 bases, with 6 bases between the two germline ends. CDR3 sequence: CASSEEVSYEQYF. CDR3 bases: TGTGCCAGCAGTGAGGAGGTCTCCTACGAGCAGTACTTC.

Only a few counts were recorded for this clonotype. The chain couples TRBV6-2 or TRBV6-3 to TRBJ2-5, with 7 nucleotides matching TRBD1. CDR1 and CDR2 (germline): MNHEY, SVGEGT. The CDR3 totals 16 residues. The ends lost 8 bases at V and 3 bases at J; junction bases unmatched: 15. CDR3 sequence reads: CASATMKGAAEETQYF. CDR3 nucleotides: TGTGCCAGCGCTACCATGAAGGGGGCGGCCGAAGAGACCCAGTACTTC.

V and J are TRBV7-9 and TRBJ2-1, with D possibly matching TRBD1 (5 bases). The CDR3 has 15 amino acids. With 8 bases removed from V and 8 bases from J, the gap between germline ends came to 22 bases. The germline V gene encodes CDR1 SEHNR and CDR2 FQNEAQ (reference sequence). In nucleotides, the CDR3 is TGTGCCAGCGCCCCTTTGCGGACAAGGCCGTATGAGCAGTTCTTC. This sequence encodes CASAPLRTRPYEQFF.

This clonotype came up a few times. This chain uses TRBV5-1 with TRBJ1-2, with D possibly being TRBD1 (5 bases). From germline, CDR1 is SGHRS and CDR2 YFSETQ. With 4 bases removed from V and 7 bases from J, the gap between germline ends came to 14 bases. The CDR3 has 13 amino acids. This CDR3 reads CASSPEAGFGYTF. The CDR3 nucleotides read TGCGCCAGCAGCCCAGAGGCAGGGTTTGGCTACACCTTC. The complete variable domain, with remaining parts taken from reference TRBV5-1 and TRBJ1-2, reads KAGVTQTPRYLIKTRGQQVTLSCSPISGHRSVSWYQQTPGQGLQFLFEYFSETQRNKGNFPGRFSGRQFSNSRSEMNVSTLELGDSALYLCASSPEAGFGYTFGSGTRLTVV.

V and J are TRBV2 and TRBJ2-3, with no clear D. Trimming pared 1 base from V and 8 bases from J, leaving 13 bases between. The CDR3 loop spans 14 amino acids. CDR1 and CDR2 (germline): SNHLY, FYNNEI. This CDR3 is CASSEESSSGTQYF. CDR3 coding DNA: TGTGCCAGCAGTGAAGAAAGTTCCTCTGGTACGCAGTATTTT.

This clonotype was counted only a few times. This chain joins TRBV2 and TRBJ2-3; the D is unclear. Trimming left V 5 bases short and J 2 bases short, with 11 bases between. This CDR3 contains 14 residues. Germline CDR1 reads SNHLY; CDR2 reads FYNNEI. CDR3 protein: CASSKERNTDTQYF. As DNA, the CDR3 is TGTGCCAGCAGTAAAGAGCGAAACACAGATACGCAGTATTTT.

The chain joins TRBV6-2 or TRBV6-3 to TRBJ2-1; D is uncertain. Trimming removed 2 bases at V and 8 bases at J, with 10 bases between. The CDR3 consists of 13 residues. In germline, CDR1 is MNHEY, CDR2 SVGEGT. CDR3 protein: CASSYGHGDEQFF. The CDR3 region has the DNA TGTGCCAGCAGTTACGGCCATGGGGATGAGCAGTTCTTC.

The chain recombines TRBV5-1 with TRBJ2-3; D may be TRBD1 or TRBD2 (6 bases each). CDR3 length equals 14 residues. CDR1 is SGHRS, CDR2 YFSETQ, per germline. Trimming removed 6 bases from V and 6 bases from J, with 17 bases in between. CDR3 in amino acids: CASNVGGQRDTQYF. DNA of the CDR3: TGCGCCAGCAATGTCGGGGGCCAGAGGGATACGCAGTATTTT. The whole variable domain, filled in from reference TRBV5-1 and TRBJ2-3, reads KAGVTQTPRYLIKTRGQQVTLSCSPISGHRSVSWYQQTPGQGLQFLFEYFSETQRNKGNFPGRFSGRQFSNSRSEMNVSTLELGDSALYLCASNVGGQRDTQYFGPGTRLTVL.

The gene calls are TRBV4-1 and TRBJ2-5; 8 bases match TRBD1. V lost 4 bases and J lost 7; bases outside the gene matches: 14. Germline CDR1 MGHRA, CDR2 YSYEKL. The CDR3 runs 16 residues. The CDR3 coding sequence is TGCGCCAGCAGCCTCTTTGGGGACAGGAGGGGTCGGACCCAGTACTTC. Protein product: CASSLFGDRRGRTQYF.

Turning to this clonotype: At one end, the junction sequence differs from germline, possibly due to a read error. The V and J genes are TRBV7-2 and TRBJ1-1; D is unresolved. Germline CDR1 SGHTA, CDR2 FQGNSA. The CDR3 spans 14 residues. CDR3 amino acids: CASSFDKMNTEVFF. Here the CDR3 DNA reads TGTGCCAGCAGCTTTGACAAAATGAACACTGAAGTTTTCTTT.

The rearrangement joins TRBV20-1 to TRBJ2-1; TRBD2 matches 10 bases. Germline trimming cut 0 bases from V and 8 bases from J; bases unmatched to any gene: 7. Looked up from germline, CDR1 is DFQATT and CDR2 is SNEGSKA (reference sequence). CDR3 length: 15 amino acids. In nucleotides, the CDR3 is TGCAGTGCTAGAGATCTGCTAGCGGGAGCCGATGAGCAGTTCTTC. It yields the protein CSARDLLAGADEQFF.

In DNA form, the CDR3 reads TGCAGTGCTAGGTGGCGGGATGAAAAACTGTTTTTT. Amino acids: CSARWRDEKLFF. The chain links TRBV20-1 to TRBJ1-4; D remains ambiguous. This CDR3 spans 12 amino acids. V lost 3 bases and J lost 6, with 8 bases in between. Germline CDR1 DFQATT, CDR2 SNEGSKA (reference sequence).

Only a few counts were recorded for this clonotype. The V gene is TRBV9, the J gene TRBJ1-4, with 7 bases that match TRBD1. CDR3 length: 14 amino acids. Germline values: CDR1 SGDLS, CDR2 YYNGEE. J was trimmed by 6 bases and V by 2 bases; bases with no gene match: 4. CDR3 bases: TGTGCCAGCAGCGTTGGGGGACAGCATGAAAAACTGTTTTTT. Its protein is CASSVGGQHEKLFF.

In its sample, this clonotype was seen once. This chain uses TRBV7-2 with TRBJ1-1, with 11 nucleotides matching TRBD1. J lost 5 bases, V lost 5 bases, and 7 bases had no gene match. The CDR3 contains 15 residues. The germline V gene encodes CDR1 SGHTA and CDR2 FQGNSA. For the CDR3, the DNA is TGTGCCAGCAGCATCGGGACAGGGGGTAGAACTGAAGCTTTCTTT. It encodes CASSIGTGGRTEAFF.

With regard to this clonotype: Being one base from a much bigger clone, this may be a read error. Here the CDR3 DNA reads TGTGCCGGCAGCCATTTAACCGGGACTAGGGGCGAGCAGTACTTC. Residues: CAGSHLTGTRGEQYF. The chain joins TRBV3-1 to TRBJ2-7; 8 bases are shared with TRBD2. The CDR3 consists of 15 residues. The germline CDR1 and CDR2 sequences are LGHDT and YNNKEL (reference sequence).

The chain carries TRBV20-1 and TRBJ1-1; D is unresolved. CDR1 and CDR2 (germline): DFQATT, SNEGSKA (reference sequence). The CDR3 runs 13 residues. V was shortened by 6 bases and J by 6 bases, with 17 bases between the two germline ends. The CDR3 nucleotides read TGCAGTGCCTCGATGCTCGATACGGCTGAAGCTTTCTTT. It specifies CSASMLDTAEAFF.

This clonotype was detected only a few times. This chain joins TRBV18 and TRBJ1-2; D is unresolved. The CDR3 consists of 15 residues. Trimming cost V 0 bases and J 9 bases, with 17 bases left between them. CDR1 and CDR2 from the germline V gene are KGHSH and LQKENI. The CDR3 loop is CASSPPSLQSASYTF. The CDR3 nucleotides are TGTGCCAGCTCACCACCCAGCCTACAGTCGGCTAGCTACACCTTC.

The chain has TRBV20-1 and TRBJ2-1; 8 bases align to TRBD2. The CDR3 length is 13 residues. After removal of 7 bases from V and 7 bases from J, the junction contained 9 bases not matched to a gene. Germline CDR1 and CDR2: DFQATT and SNEGSKA (reference sequence). This CDR3 is CSGAGDWLNEQFF. CDR3 nucleotides: TGCAGTGGAGCGGGAGATTGGTTGAATGAGCAGTTCTTC.

In its sample, this clonotype was seen a few times. The CDR3 here is CASSPDIQDYEQYF. CDR3 coding DNA: TGCGCCAGCAGCCCCGACATTCAGGACTACGAGCAGTACTTC. The chain carries TRBV5-1 and TRBJ2-7; D is unclear. Trimming shortened V by 4 bases and J by 3 bases, and 14 bases separated the two germline ends. The germline CDR1 and CDR2 sequences are SGHRS and YFSETQ. This CDR3 contains 14 residues. The full variable domain, in which reference TRBV5-1 and TRBJ2-7 provide the parts outside the CDR3, is KAGVTQTPRYLIKTRGQQVTLSCSPISGHRSVSWYQQTPGQGLQFLFEYFSETQRNKGNFPGRFSGRQFSNSRSEMNVSTLELGDSALYLCASSPDIQDYEQYFGPGTRLTVT.

The chain links TRBV3-1 to TRBJ1-2, with unresolved D. V was shortened by 1 base and J by 4 bases, with 7 bases between the two germline ends. This CDR3 is 13 amino acids long. Per the germline V gene, CDR1 is LGHDT and CDR2 is YNNKEL (reference sequence). This CDR3 reads CASSQVLGYGYTF. In nucleotides, the CDR3 is TGTGCCAGCAGCCAAGTTTTGGGCTATGGCTACACCTTC.